This entry describes one T cell receptor beta chain. The target antigen is unknown. By flow cytometry, patients selected for sequencing had shown an expansion of CD8+CD57+ cells. CDR3 and TCR beta VDJ profiling relied on a genomic DNA template. TCRdb processed the reads anew with MiXCR; each CDR3 protein has one entry. The sample comprises about half a million distinct CDR3 sequences, around 30% of which are singletons, and under 0.95% rests with the top ten. Per germline, CDR1 MNHEY and CDR2 SVGEGT. The CDR3 spans 15 residues. Germline trimming cut 4 bases from V and 1 base from J; bases unmatched to any gene: 7. This specimen comes from a study of CD8+CD57+ T cells in acquired aplastic anemia. Study-wide results and caveats: There were over 25 CD8+ CDR3 sequences that occurred in both patients and controls.

The gene calls are TRBV6-2 or TRBV6-3 and TRBJ2-7; 7 nucleotides agree with TRBD1. This receptor was identified in a human donor with aplastic anemia. The sequenced material came from sorted CD4+, CD8+, or CD8+CD57+ T cells (not recorded which) from PBMCs. The CDR3 loop reads CASSLHRQGSYEQYF. The CDR3 DNA sequence: TGTGCCAGCAGTTTACATCGACAGGGATCCTACGAGCAGTACTTC.